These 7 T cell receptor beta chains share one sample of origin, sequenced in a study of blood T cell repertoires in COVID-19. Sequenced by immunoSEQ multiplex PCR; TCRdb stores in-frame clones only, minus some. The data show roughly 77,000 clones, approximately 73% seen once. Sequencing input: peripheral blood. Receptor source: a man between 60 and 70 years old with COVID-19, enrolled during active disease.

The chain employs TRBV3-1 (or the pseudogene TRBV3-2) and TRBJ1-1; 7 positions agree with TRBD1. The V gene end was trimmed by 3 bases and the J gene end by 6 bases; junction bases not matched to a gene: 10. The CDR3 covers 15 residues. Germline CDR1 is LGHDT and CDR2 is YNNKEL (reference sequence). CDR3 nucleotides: TGTGCCAGCAGCCAGATAGGGACAGTTAGGCCTGAAGCTTTCTTT. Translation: CASSQIGTVRPEAFF.

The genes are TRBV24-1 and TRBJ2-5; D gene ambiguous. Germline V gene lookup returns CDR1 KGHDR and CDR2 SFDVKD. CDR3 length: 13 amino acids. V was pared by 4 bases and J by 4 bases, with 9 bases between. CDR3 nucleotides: TGTGCCACCAGTGACTATCAGGTAGAGACCCAGTACTTC. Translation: CATSDYQVETQYF.

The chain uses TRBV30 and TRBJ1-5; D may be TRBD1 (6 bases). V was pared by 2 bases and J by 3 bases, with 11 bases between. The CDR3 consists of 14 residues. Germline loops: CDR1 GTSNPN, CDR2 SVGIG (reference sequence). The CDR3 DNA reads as TGTGCCTGGAGTACACAGGGAATCAATCAGCCCCAGCATTTT. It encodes CAWSTQGINQPQHF. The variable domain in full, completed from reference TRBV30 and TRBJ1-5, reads SQTIHQWPATLVQPVGSPLSLECTVEGTSNPNLYWYRQAAGRGLQLLFYSVGIGQISSEVPQNLSASRPQDRQFILSSKKLLLSDSGFYLCAWSTQGINQPQHFGDGTRLSIL.

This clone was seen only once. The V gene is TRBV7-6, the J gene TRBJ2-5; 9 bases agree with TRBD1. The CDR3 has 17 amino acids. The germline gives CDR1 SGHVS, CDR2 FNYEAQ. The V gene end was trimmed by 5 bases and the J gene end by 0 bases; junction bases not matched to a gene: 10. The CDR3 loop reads CASSLFTGGAHQETQYF. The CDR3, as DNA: TGTGCCAGCAGCCTGTTTACAGGGGGCGCACACCAAGAGACCCAGTACTTC.

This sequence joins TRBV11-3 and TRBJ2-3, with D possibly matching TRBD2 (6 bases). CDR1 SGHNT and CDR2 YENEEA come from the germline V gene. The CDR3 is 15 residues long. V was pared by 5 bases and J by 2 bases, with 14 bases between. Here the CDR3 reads CASSISGFNTDTQYF. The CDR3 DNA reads TGTGCCAGCAGCATCAGCGGGTTTAACACAGATACGCAGTATTTT.

Here the CDR3 reads CASRPHRGQWTDTQYF. For the CDR3, the DNA is TGTGCCAGTAGGCCGCACAGGGGGCAATGGACAGATACGCAGTATTTT. The rearrangement links TRBV19 to TRBJ2-3; TRBD1 aligns across 9 bases. V was pared by 6 bases and J by 3 bases, with 10 bases of the junction left unmatched. Germline assignment: CDR1 LNHDA and CDR2 SQIVND (reference sequence). The CDR3 contains 16 residues.

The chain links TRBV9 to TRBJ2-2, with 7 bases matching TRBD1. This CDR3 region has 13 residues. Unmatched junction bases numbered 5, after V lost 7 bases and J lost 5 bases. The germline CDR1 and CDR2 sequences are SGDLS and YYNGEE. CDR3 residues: CASRDSITGELFF. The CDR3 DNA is TGTGCCAGCCGGGACAGCATAACCGGGGAGCTGTTTTTT.